What follows is one T cell receptor beta chain and its context. Antigen: not known. This sample is drawn from a study of pediatric ulcerative colitis. Broader study findings: Acute severe colitis showed lower rectal diversity from clonal expansions.

Some clones are missing from TCRdb's copy, which holds only in-frame ones; the method was immunoSEQ multiplex PCR. Of approximately 14,000 clones detected, 80% to 90% appear once; the ten largest clones hold 0.9% to 1%. There are 14 residues in the CDR3. CDR1 WNHNN and CDR2 SYGVQD come from the germline V gene (reference sequence). The germline V and J ends were trimmed by 4 bases and 0 bases, with 7 bases remaining between them. Sequencing was carried out using blood. The rearrangement links TRBV10-1 to TRBJ2-1; unclear D gene. The TCR originated in a boy younger than 18 with moderate ulcerative colitis. DNA of the CDR3: TGCGCCAGCAGTGCCGACTTCTCCTACAATGAGCAGTTCTTC. Translated, it gives CASSADFSYNEQFF.